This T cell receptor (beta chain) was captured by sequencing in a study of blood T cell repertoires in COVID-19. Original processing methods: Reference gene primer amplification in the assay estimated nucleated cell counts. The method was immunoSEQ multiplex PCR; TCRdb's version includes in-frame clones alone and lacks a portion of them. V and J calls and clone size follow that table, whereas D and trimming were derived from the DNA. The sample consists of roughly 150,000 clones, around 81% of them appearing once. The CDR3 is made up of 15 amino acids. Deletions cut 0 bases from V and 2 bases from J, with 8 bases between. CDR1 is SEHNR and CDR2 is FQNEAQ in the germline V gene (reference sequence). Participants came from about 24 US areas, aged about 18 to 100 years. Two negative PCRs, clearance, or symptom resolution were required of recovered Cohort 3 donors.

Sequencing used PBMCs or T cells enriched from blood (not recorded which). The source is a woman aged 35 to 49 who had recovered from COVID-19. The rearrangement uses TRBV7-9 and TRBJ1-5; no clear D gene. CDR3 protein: CASSLAGGGNQPQHF. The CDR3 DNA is TGTGCCAGCAGCTTAGCGGGAGGTGGCAATCAGCCCCAGCATTTT.